The 3 T cell receptor beta chains reported below all come from one sample, sequenced in a study of molecular identifiers for immune sequencing clone quantification. TCRdb re-derived calls from the PCR reads in MiXCR, one entry per CDR3 protein. The repertoire holds some 320,000 distinct CDR3 sequences, with roughly 23% as singletons. Input material: naive CD8+ T cells from blood, with Jurkat cell RNA spiked in. Subset: FACS-sorted CD8+CD4-CCR7+CD45RA+ naive T cells. All receptors derive from a human donor in good health. Some libraries in this study had Jurkat cell RNA spiked in.

This clonotype was picked up a small number of times. The V and J genes are TRBV27 and TRBJ1-5; tentatively, D is TRBD1 (5 bases). Germline CDR1 and CDR2: MNHEY and SMNVEV (reference sequence). There are 15 residues in the CDR3. Trimming shortened V by 2 bases and J by 5 bases, and 13 bases separated the two germline ends. In DNA, the CDR3 is TGTGCCAGCAGTTTACGGGGGGGTATCGATCAGCCCCAGCATTTT. Protein: CASSLRGGIDQPQHF.

This clonotype was found many times. This sequence joins TRBV7-8 and TRBJ2-1, with D uncertain. V was trimmed by 1 base and J by 8 bases, leaving 9 bases between them. The CDR3 has 13 amino acids. The V gene's germline CDR1 is SGHVS and CDR2 FQNEAQ. CDR3 amino acids: CASSLGGLYEQFF. The CDR3 nucleotides read TGTGCCAGCAGCTTAGGTGGGCTTTATGAGCAGTTCTTC.

Comment on this clonotype: A read error may produce the germline difference seen at one junction end. The chain employs TRBV19 and TRBJ2-1, with TRBD2 matching 8 bases. The CDR3 sequence is 14 residues long. Germline assignment: CDR1 LNHDA and CDR2 SQIVND (reference sequence). CDR3 protein: CASSTSGPYNGQFF. The CDR3 DNA is TGTGCCAGTAGTACTAGCGGGCCCTACAATGGGCAGTTCTTC.